The sequence of this T cell receptor beta chain was determined in a study of blood T cell repertoires in COVID-19. On the study more broadly: Sites in the United States, Italy and Spain provided acute and convalescent COVID-19 samples.

V was cut by 3 bases and J by 4 bases, with 16 bases left in between. The CDR3 is made up of 15 amino acids. Germline assignment: CDR1 SGHTS and CDR2 YDEGEE. TCRdb's table, derived via immunoSEQ multiplex PCR, lists solely in-frame clones and lacks some. The sample yields 150,000 or so clones, 82% seen once. Sequencing used peripheral blood. This clonotype originated in a woman aged 70-85 years with acute or convalescent COVID-19. The chain uses TRBV5-8 and TRBJ2-5; maybe TRBD2 (7 bases). CDR3 in amino acids: CASSWAAGAGETQYF. The CDR3 DNA reads as TGTGCCAGCAGCTGGGCGGCGGGGGCGGGAGAGACCCAGTACTTC.